This TCR beta chain was observed in a study of blood T cell repertoires in COVID-19 (dated by TCRdb to the early 2020s). At the level of the whole study: The collaborator samples originated in the United States, Italy and Spain and spanned the acute and convalescent phases of COVID-19. The prospective study material was composed of cDNA or gDNA derived from T cells, B-cell-depleted T cells, or PBMCs. Deeply sampled blood TCRbeta repertoires from subjects exposed to, actively infected with, or recovered from COVID-19 were included in the dataset. The repertoires were released in a freely available public database meant as a resource for research on the immune response to SARS-CoV-2. Samples came from the ongoing ImmuneRACE study (first 160 participants) plus 1,254 subjects from 6 global collaborators. Nearly every sample came with metadata listing a de-identified subject ID, COVID-19 status, age in years and sex. Where available, HLA class I and class II types were obtained from metadata supplied by the sample provider rather than from assay-based typing. Overall results and qualifications from the work: The quantity of clinical and demographic metadata differed by source and by participant and was supplied without curation.

On this clone: The antigen this receptor binds is unknown. No much larger clone is present one base from it, and per-base qualities are unavailable.

The collaborating institutions used their own protocols to collect whole blood in K2EDTA tubes. For TCRbeta analysis, collaborators shipped samples in one of three forms: frozen whole blood, isolated PBMCs, or DNA extracted from either of those sample types. The immunoSEQ Assay, a bias-controlled multiplex PCR, was used to amplify TCRbeta CDR3 regions from genomic DNA. Per the source publication's procedure: Within the assay, amplification of reference gene primers was used to estimate how many nucleated cells each sample contained. To quantify the absolute abundance of each unique TCRbeta CDR3 rearrangement, sequence reads were collapsed and filtered. For each sample, productive Simpson clonality was calculated as the square root of Simpson's diversity index across productive rearrangements. TCRdb provides this immuneACCESS table in a form limited to in-frame rearrangements. Some clones are lacking; in checked studies, under half of them reflect an unresolved V gene, and why the rest are absent is not known. Clonal size and the V and J genes are those of that table, whereas D and trimming came from the DNA. Across this sample there are approximately 100,000 clones, with around 66% seen only once. Approximately 6.2% of the sample rests with the top ten.

From the cysteine up to the phenylalanine, the CDR3 has a length of 16 residues. Here the CDR3 DNA is all that survives: 48 bases in frame from base 1. The germline V gene gives CDR1 as SGHRS and CDR2 as YFSETQ. Relative to germline, V is missing 0 bases and J is missing 2 bases, with 4 bases of the junction outside any gene match. The TCR sequence derives from a man older than 75 with acute or convalescent COVID-19. The sequence is built from TRBV5-1 and TRBJ2-3; 9 bases in the junction line up with TRBD2. Sequencing was carried out using peripheral blood. CDR3 reads: CASSLVASGTTDTQYF. The DNA reads TGCGCCAGCAGCTTGGTGGCTAGCGGGACCACAGATACGCAGTATTTT. The entire variable domain, with the stretches around the CDR3 drawn from the reference TRBV5-1 and TRBJ2-3 proteins, is KAGVTQTPRYLIKTRGQQVTLSCSPISGHRSVSWYQQTPGQGLQFLFEYFSETQRNKGNFPGRFSGRQFSNSRSEMNVSTLELGDSALYLCASSLVASGTTDTQYFGPGTRLTVL.